This T cell receptor beta chain was recorded in a study of cytomegalovirus exposure and HLA in healthy donors. General study findings and limits: Among TCR beta chains of equal frequency, HLA-associated ones were more clonally expanded in a later analysis. Researchers catalogued about 150 TCR beta chains as cytomegalovirus-associated.

The donors, nominally healthy at sampling, likely had unrecorded immune exposures. The study ran its PCR with 60 Vbeta and 13 Jbeta primers. Assay used: immunoSEQ multiplex PCR; TCRdb lists only in-frame clones, some missing. The sample shows roughly 150,000 clones, more than 70% of them seen only once. For this clone: Its antigen remains unidentified.

The CDR3 loop spans 15 amino acids. Germline V gene sequence: CDR1 SGHRS, CDR2 YFSETQ. After removal of 3 bases from V and 6 bases from J, the junction contained 12 bases not matched to a gene. This TCR came from a man aged 18-30 years in good health and CMV-seropositive. The chain joins TRBV5-1 to TRBJ2-7, with 7 positions matching TRBD2. Material: PBMCs. CDR3 bases: TGCGCCAGCAGCTCGGCCGTGAGCGGGGCAGGCGAGCAGTACTTC. As protein: CASSSAVSGAGEQYF.